A selection of T cell receptor beta chains follows, all from one sample in a study of control samples from healthy donors and cancer patients. Some clones are missing from TCRdb's copy, which holds only in-frame ones; the method was immunoSEQ multiplex PCR. The sample consists of about 150,000 clones, 80% to 95% of them appearing once. Sequenced input: blood. These receptors were obtained from a young man in good health. CDR3s include the opening cysteine and the closing phenylalanine or tryptophan. Fields, in order: V gene, clone size, J gene, D gene, CDR3 DNA, CDR3 protein. D genes are given only for firm matches. Size tells how often a clone was seen (once, few, many) or the class of an expanded clone, and some rows leave it out.

v_gene: TRBV6-5
abundance: .
j_gene: TRBJ1-1
d_gene: .
CDR3nt: TGTGCCAGCAGCCCCTCAACTACGGGTGAAGCTTTCTTT
CDR3aa: CASSPSTTGEAFF

v_gene: TRBV29-1
abundance: .
j_gene: TRBJ2-7
d_gene: .
CDR3nt: TGCAGCGTTGACCGGGGACCCTACGAGCAGTACTTC
CDR3aa: CSVDRGPYEQYF

v_gene: TRBV3-1/TRBV3-2
abundance: .
j_gene: TRBJ2-3
d_gene: TRBD2
CDR3nt: TGTGCCAGCAGCCAAGATTTTGGCGGGGGGGGCACAGATACGCAGTATTTT
CDR3aa: CASSQDFGGGGTDTQYF

v_gene: TRBV30
abundance: .
j_gene: TRBJ2-7
d_gene: .
CDR3nt: TGTGCCTGGAAAGGGGGCTACGAGCAGTACTTC
CDR3aa: CAWKGGYEQYF

v_gene: TRBV6-5
abundance: .
j_gene: TRBJ1-2
d_gene: .
CDR3nt: TGTGCCAGCAGTCCCCTGGAGGGGAGCTTTGGCTACACCTTC
CDR3aa: CASSPLEGSFGYTF

v_gene: TRBV28
abundance: .
j_gene: TRBJ1-2
d_gene: .
CDR3nt: TGTGCCAGCAGTTTGATACTGGGGGATGGCTACACCTTC
CDR3aa: CASSLILGDGYTF

v_gene: TRBV5-4
abundance: .
j_gene: TRBJ1-5
d_gene: .
CDR3nt: TGTGCCAGCAGCTCCAACCCCAATCAGCCCCAGCATTTT
CDR3aa: CASSSNPNQPQHF

v_gene: TRBV28
abundance: .
j_gene: TRBJ2-3
d_gene: TRBD2
CDR3nt: TGTGCCAGCAGTTTATCTATAGCGGGGGGAACAGATACGCAGTATTTT
CDR3aa: CASSLSIAGGTDTQYF

v_gene: TRBV7-8
abundance: .
j_gene: TRBJ2-3
d_gene: .
CDR3nt: TGTGCCAGCAGCTCACGACTACCTATGGATACGCAGTATTTT
CDR3aa: CASSSRLPMDTQYF

v_gene: TRBV9
abundance: .
j_gene: TRBJ2-3
d_gene: .
CDR3nt: TGTGCCAGCAGCGGTACGGGAGATGCAGATACGCAGTATTTT
CDR3aa: CASSGTGDADTQYF

v_gene: TRBV5-1
abundance: .
j_gene: TRBJ1-2
d_gene: TRBD1
CDR3nt: TGCGCCAGCAGCGGGACAGGGGGCGCGTATGGCTACACCTTC
CDR3aa: CASSGTGGAYGYTF

v_gene: TRBV5-6
abundance: .
j_gene: TRBJ2-5
d_gene: TRBD1
CDR3nt: TGTGCCAGCACCCCAGACAGGGGGCCCCAAGAGACCCAGTACTTC
CDR3aa: CASTPDRGPQETQYF

v_gene: TRBV27
abundance: .
j_gene: TRBJ2-7
d_gene: .
CDR3nt: TGTGCCAGCAGTTTGGCCGGGTTCAACTACGAGCAGTACTTC
CDR3aa: CASSLAGFNYEQYF

v_gene: TRBV10-3
abundance: .
j_gene: TRBJ1-5
d_gene: .
CDR3nt: TGTGCCATCGGGACCGGCCACGGGAATCAGCCCCAGCATTTT
CDR3aa: CAIGTGHGNQPQHF

v_gene: TRBV3-1/TRBV3-2
abundance: few
j_gene: TRBJ1-3
d_gene: .
CDR3nt: TGTGCCAGCAGCGGGGAACCGTTCTCTGGAAACACCATATATTTT
CDR3aa: CASSGEPFSGNTIYF

v_gene: TRBV25-1
abundance: .
j_gene: TRBJ1-2
d_gene: .
CDR3nt: TGTGCCAGCAGTGAATATTACTGGGAGAACGTATATGGCTACACCTTC
CDR3aa: CASSEYYWENVYGYTF

v_gene: TRBV30
abundance: .
j_gene: TRBJ1-2
d_gene: .
CDR3nt: TGTGCCTGGAGACCAAACCCAGGGTACGGCTACACCTTC
CDR3aa: CAWRPNPGYGYTF

v_gene: TRBV6-5
abundance: .
j_gene: TRBJ1-1
d_gene: .
CDR3nt: TGTGCCAGCAGTCTACAAGGAAGGATGAACACTGAAGCTTTCTTT
CDR3aa: CASSLQGRMNTEAFF

v_gene: TRBV3-1/TRBV3-2
abundance: .
j_gene: TRBJ1-2
d_gene: TRBD1
CDR3nt: TGTGCCAGCAGCCAAGGACAGGGAGACTATGGCTACACCTTC
CDR3aa: CASSQGQGDYGYTF

v_gene: TRBV21-1
abundance: .
j_gene: TRBJ1-5
d_gene: .
CDR3nt: TGTGCCAGCAGCAAAGGAAAGGGGAGACAAATCGATCAGCCCCAGCATTTT
CDR3aa: CASSKGKGRQIDQPQHF

v_gene: TRBV6-5
abundance: .
j_gene: TRBJ1-1
d_gene: .
CDR3nt: TGTGCCAGCAGTTTCGACAGTAAAACTGAAGCTTTCTTT
CDR3aa: CASSFDSKTEAFF

v_gene: TRBV6-6
abundance: .
j_gene: TRBJ1-2
d_gene: TRBD1
CDR3nt: TGTGCCAGCACCGAGGAGGGGGCTGGCTTCTATGGCTACACCTTC
CDR3aa: CASTEEGAGFYGYTF

v_gene: TRBV2
abundance: .
j_gene: TRBJ2-5
d_gene: TRBD2
CDR3nt: TGTGCCAGCAGTGTGGGACTAGCGGGGGTGGAGACCCAGTACTTC
CDR3aa: CASSVGLAGVETQYF

v_gene: TRBV19
abundance: .
j_gene: TRBJ1-1
d_gene: .
CDR3nt: TGTGCCAGTAGTATAGGGAAAGGGATAAACACTGAAGCTTTCTTT
CDR3aa: CASSIGKGINTEAFF